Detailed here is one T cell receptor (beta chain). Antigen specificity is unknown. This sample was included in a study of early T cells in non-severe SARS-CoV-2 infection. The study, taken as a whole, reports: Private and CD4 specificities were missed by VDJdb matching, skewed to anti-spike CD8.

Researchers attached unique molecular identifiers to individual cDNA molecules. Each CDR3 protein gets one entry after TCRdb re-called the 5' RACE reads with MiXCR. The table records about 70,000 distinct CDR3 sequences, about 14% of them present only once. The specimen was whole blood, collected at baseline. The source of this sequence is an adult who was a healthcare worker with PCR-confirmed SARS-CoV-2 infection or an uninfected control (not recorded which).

The DNA for the CDR3 is TGTGCCAGCAGCTTCACAGGGCGGAATTCACCCCTCCACTTT. It is translated as CASSFTGRNSPLHF. The genes are TRBV7-9 and TRBJ1-6; a weak D match, TRBD1 (6 bases). Germline V gives CDR1 SEHNR, CDR2 FQNEAQ (reference sequence). Trimming took 3 bases from V and 7 from J, leaving 10 bases between them. This CDR3 comprises 14 residues. The full variable domain, its missing parts supplied by reference TRBV7-9 and TRBJ1-6, is DTGVSQNPRHKITKRGQNVTFRCDPISEHNRLYWYRQTLGQGPEFLTYFQNEAQLEKSRLLSDRFSAERPKGSFSTLEIQRTEQGDSAMYLCASSFTGRNSPLHFGNGTRLTVT.